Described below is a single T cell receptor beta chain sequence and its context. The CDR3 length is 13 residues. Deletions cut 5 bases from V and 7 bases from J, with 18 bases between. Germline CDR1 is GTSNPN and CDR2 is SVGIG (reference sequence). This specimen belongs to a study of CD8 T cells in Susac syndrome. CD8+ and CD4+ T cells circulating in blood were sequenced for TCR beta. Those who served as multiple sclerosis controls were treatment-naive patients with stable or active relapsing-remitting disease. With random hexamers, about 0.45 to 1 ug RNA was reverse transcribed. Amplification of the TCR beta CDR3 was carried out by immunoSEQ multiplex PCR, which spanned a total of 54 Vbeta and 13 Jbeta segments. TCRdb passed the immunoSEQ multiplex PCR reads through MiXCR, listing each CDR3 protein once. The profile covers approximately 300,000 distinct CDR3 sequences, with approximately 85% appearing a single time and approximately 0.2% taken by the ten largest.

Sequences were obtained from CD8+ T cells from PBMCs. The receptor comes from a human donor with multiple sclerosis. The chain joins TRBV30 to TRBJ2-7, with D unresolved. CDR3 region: CAWDALDGREQYF. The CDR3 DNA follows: TGTGCCTGGGATGCCCTGGACGGCCGAGAGCAGTACTTC.